What follows is one TCR beta chain and its context. Only in-frame clones appear in the TCRdb table, and some are missing; sequencing was by immunoSEQ multiplex PCR. The sample holds more than 85,000 clones, about 91% seen once. These data belong to a study of control samples from healthy donors and cancer patients. The CDR3 has 16 amino acids. The ends lost 0 bases at V and 2 bases at J; junction bases unmatched: 6. The V gene's germline CDR1 is LNHNV and CDR2 YYDKDF (reference sequence). J is TRBJ2-7 and V is TRBV15; 8 positions agree with TRBD2. The TCR originated in a young woman in good health. Sequenced material: blood. CDR3 bases: TGTGCCACCAGCAGAGAGGCTAGCGGGCCAACCTACGAGCAGTACTTC. Translating gives CATSREASGPTYEQYF.